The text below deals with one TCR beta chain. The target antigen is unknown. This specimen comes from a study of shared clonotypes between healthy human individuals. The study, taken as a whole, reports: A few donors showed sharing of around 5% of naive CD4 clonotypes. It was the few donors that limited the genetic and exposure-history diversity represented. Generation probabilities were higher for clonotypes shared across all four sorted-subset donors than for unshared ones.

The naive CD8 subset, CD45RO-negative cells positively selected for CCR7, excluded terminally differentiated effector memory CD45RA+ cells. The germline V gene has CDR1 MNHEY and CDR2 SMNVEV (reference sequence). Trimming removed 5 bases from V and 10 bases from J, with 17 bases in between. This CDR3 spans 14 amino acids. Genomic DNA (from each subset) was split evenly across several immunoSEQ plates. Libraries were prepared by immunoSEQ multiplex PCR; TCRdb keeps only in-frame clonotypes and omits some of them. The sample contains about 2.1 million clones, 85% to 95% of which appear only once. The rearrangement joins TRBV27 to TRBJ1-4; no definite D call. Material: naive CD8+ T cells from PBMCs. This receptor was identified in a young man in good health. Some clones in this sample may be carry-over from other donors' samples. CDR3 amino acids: CASSPDITVGKLFF. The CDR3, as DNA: TGTGCCAGCAGTCCAGACATAACAGTAGGAAAACTGTTTTTT. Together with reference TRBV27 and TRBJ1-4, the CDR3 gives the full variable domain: EAQVTQNPRYLITVTGKKLTVTCSQNMNHEYMSWYRQDPGLGLRQIYYSMNVEVTDKGDVPEGYKVSRKEKRNFPLILESPSPNQTSLYFCASSPDITVGKLFFGSGTQLSVL.